The present T cell receptor beta chain was sequenced within a study of cytomegalovirus exposure and HLA in healthy donors. Whole-study results and caveats: Cytomegalovirus association was assigned to about 180 TCR beta chains. Most subjects' HLA-A and HLA-B alleles were reportedly predicted from TCR beta sequences.

From germline, CDR1 is MGHRA and CDR2 YSYEKL. The CDR3 consists of 16 residues. V gave up 3 bases and J gave up 0 bases; unmatched junction bases: 6. PCR employed 60 Vbeta and 13 Jbeta primers. Sequenced by immunoSEQ multiplex PCR; TCRdb stores in-frame clones only, minus some. The repertoire holds about 110,000 clones, with 75% to 90% as singletons. A remark on this clone: Its antigen remains unknown.

The V gene is TRBV4-1, the J gene TRBJ1-1, with 8 bases aligning to TRBD1. This receptor was taken from a man between 25 and 39 years old in good health and CMV-seropositive. What was sequenced was PBMCs. DNA for the CDR3: TGCGCCAGCAGCCAGTCCCCAGGGGGCATGAACACTGAAGCTTTCTTT. It specifies CASSQSPGGMNTEAFF.